Listed below are T cell receptor beta chains from one sample, sequenced in a study of blood T cell repertoires in COVID-19. Method: immunoSEQ multiplex PCR; TCRdb's copy keeps in-frame clones and lacks some. Of around 160,000 clones in the sample, roughly nine tenths were seen once. The sample consisted of peripheral blood. These receptors came from a man between 18 and 29 years old with acute or convalescent COVID-19. CDR3s leave out the opening cysteine and the closing phenylalanine or tryptophan. Fields, in order: V gene, D gene, CDR3 length, CDR3 protein. D genes are given only for firm matches.

V gene: TRBV30
D gene: TRBD1
CDR3 length: 10
CDR3 protein: AWSVGGTPLH

V gene: TRBV14
D gene: TRBD2
CDR3 length: 13
CDR3 protein: ASSLPGTKFDEQF

V gene: TRBV7-2
D gene: .
CDR3 length: 13
CDR3 protein: ASSYAAPSNQPQH

V gene: TRBV11-2
D gene: TRBD1
CDR3 length: 11
CDR3 protein: ASSPNRGREQF

V gene: TRBV24-1
D gene: TRBD2
CDR3 length: 15
CDR3 protein: ATSDYGLAGITDTQY

V gene: TRBV27
D gene: .
CDR3 length: 13
CDR3 protein: ASSLSNGGNSPLH

V gene: TRBV19
D gene: .
CDR3 length: 12
CDR3 protein: ASSTQQGTGELF

V gene: TRBV3-1/TRBV3-2
D gene: .
CDR3 length: 11
CDR3 protein: ASSLSSNQPQH

V gene: TRBV25-1
D gene: .
CDR3 length: 12
CDR3 protein: ASSESGGHQPQH

V gene: TRBV9
D gene: TRBD2
CDR3 length: 13
CDR3 protein: ASSVRGANTGELF

V gene: TRBV10-2
D gene: .
CDR3 length: 15
CDR3 protein: ASSETGLSRGQETQY

V gene: TRBV6-6
D gene: .
CDR3 length: 12
CDR3 protein: ATQKSGSYNEQF

V gene: TRBV30
D gene: .
CDR3 length: 11
CDR3 protein: AWSVLPGEKLF

V gene: TRBV24-1
D gene: .
CDR3 length: 10
CDR3 protein: ATSDAVVGYT

V gene: TRBV7-8
D gene: .
CDR3 length: 13
CDR3 protein: ASTPVVGAYNEQF

V gene: TRBV4-1
D gene: TRBD1
CDR3 length: 13
CDR3 protein: ASSPGQGSYNEQF

V gene: TRBV12-5
D gene: TRBD1
CDR3 length: 14
CDR3 protein: ASGLATGQGAGEQF

V gene: TRBV19
D gene: .
CDR3 length: 13
CDR3 protein: ASSIDSRRDTEAF

V gene: TRBV9
D gene: .
CDR3 length: 13
CDR3 protein: ASSVDGRGGGTYT

V gene: TRBV28
D gene: .
CDR3 length: 11
CDR3 protein: ASGGADRNTIY

V gene: TRBV6-5
D gene: .
CDR3 length: 14
CDR3 protein: ASSYVTPRAGNTIY

V gene: TRBV7-6
D gene: TRBD1
CDR3 length: 12
CDR3 protein: ASSSRQGREKLF

V gene: TRBV4-1
D gene: .
CDR3 length: 15
CDR3 protein: ASSQGITGSSNQPQH

V gene: TRBV11-2
D gene: .
CDR3 length: 13
CDR3 protein: ASSQTTAYNSPLH

V gene: TRBV5-1
D gene: .
CDR3 length: 13
CDR3 protein: ASSLGPRGNTEAF

V gene: TRBV5-6
D gene: .
CDR3 length: 11
CDR3 protein: ASSLPGDTEAF

V gene: TRBV11-2
D gene: TRBD1
CDR3 length: 15
CDR3 protein: ASTPVWPGGSNYGYT

V gene: TRBV15
D gene: .
CDR3 length: 15
CDR3 protein: ATSRVFPQQASEKLF

V gene: TRBV6-5
D gene: TRBD2
CDR3 length: 14
CDR3 protein: ASSLEGLAGYNEQF

V gene: TRBV18
D gene: TRBD1
CDR3 length: 12
CDR3 protein: ASSPRDSSYEQY

V gene: TRBV15
D gene: .
CDR3 length: 14
CDR3 protein: ATSTLQRVGNSPLH

V gene: TRBV3-1/TRBV3-2
D gene: .
CDR3 length: 10
CDR3 protein: ASNGVNTEAF

V gene: TRBV9
D gene: .
CDR3 length: 13
CDR3 protein: ASSVLTGNYNEQF

V gene: TRBV7-9
D gene: .
CDR3 length: 13
CDR3 protein: ASSSRGHTNEKLF

V gene: TRBV24-1
D gene: TRBD2
CDR3 length: 14
CDR3 protein: ATSDSLAGRIETQY

V gene: TRBV9
D gene: TRBD1
CDR3 length: 14
CDR3 protein: ASSGSGTGVVDTQY

V gene: TRBV25-1
D gene: TRBD2
CDR3 length: 14
CDR3 protein: ASSDPYTSGQETQY

V gene: TRBV21-1
D gene: .
CDR3 length: 13
CDR3 protein: ASSKSSGMNTEAF

V gene: TRBV3-1/TRBV3-2
D gene: .
CDR3 length: 13
CDR3 protein: ASSHRQALFTEAF

V gene: TRBV28
D gene: .
CDR3 length: 10
CDR3 protein: ASSWTAGELF